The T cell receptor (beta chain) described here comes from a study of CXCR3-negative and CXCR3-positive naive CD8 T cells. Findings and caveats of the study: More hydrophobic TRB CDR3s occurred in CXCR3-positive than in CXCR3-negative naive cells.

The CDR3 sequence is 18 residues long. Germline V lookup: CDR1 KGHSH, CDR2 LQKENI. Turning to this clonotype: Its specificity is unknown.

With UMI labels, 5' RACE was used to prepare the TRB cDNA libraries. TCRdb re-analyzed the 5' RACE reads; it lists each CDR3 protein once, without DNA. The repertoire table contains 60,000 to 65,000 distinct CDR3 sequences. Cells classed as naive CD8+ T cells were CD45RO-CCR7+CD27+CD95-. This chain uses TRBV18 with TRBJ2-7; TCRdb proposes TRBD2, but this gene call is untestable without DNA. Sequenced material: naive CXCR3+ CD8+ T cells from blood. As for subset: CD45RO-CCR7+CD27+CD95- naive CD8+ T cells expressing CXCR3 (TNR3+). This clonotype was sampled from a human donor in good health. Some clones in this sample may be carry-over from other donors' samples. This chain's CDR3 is CASSPLPQEALEFYEQYF. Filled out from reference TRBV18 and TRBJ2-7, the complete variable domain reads NAGVMQNPRHLVRRRGQEARLRCSPMKGHSHVYWYRQLPEEGLKFMVYLQKENIIDESGMPKERFSAEFPKEGPSILRIQQVVRGDSAAYFCASSPLPQEALEFYEQYFGPGTRLTVT.